Each of the 22 T cell receptor beta chains below was sequenced from the same sample in a study of T cell responses to AZD1222 COVID-19 vaccine. Using immunoSEQ multiplex PCR, the repertoire was profiled, and TCRdb retains in-frame clones only, with some absent. This sample yields 150,000 to 160,000 clones, of which about 88% are seen a single time; 3% to 3.5% belongs to the top ten. Sequenced material: peripheral blood, taken on day 0 of AZD1222 vaccination. These receptors were collected from an adult in good health.

V gene TRBV3-1 (or the pseudogene TRBV3-2) combines with J gene TRBJ2-5, with TRBD1 identical over 9 bases. V lost 3 bases, J lost 5 bases, and 10 bases stayed unmatched. CDR1 is LGHDT and CDR2 is YNNKEL in the germline V gene (reference sequence). CDR3 length: 16 residues. CDR3 nucleotides: TGTGCCAGCAGCCAGGGACAGGGTAGTAGGTGGGAGACCCAGTACTTC. Translated, it gives CASSQGQGSRWETQYF.

This rearrangement joins TRBV6-2 or TRBV6-3 to TRBJ1-6; no definite D call. V lost 4 bases to trimming and J lost 8 bases, with 12 bases between them. CDR3 length: 14 residues. CDR1 is MNHEY and CDR2 is SVGEGT in the germline V gene. The chain's CDR3 is CASSLGIDYSPLHF. The CDR3 DNA sequence: TGTGCCAGCAGTTTGGGAATTGACTATTCACCCCTCCACTTT.

The J gene is TRBJ1-2, the V gene TRBV5-4; 10 bases match TRBD1. Germline CDR1 and CDR2: SGHNT and YYREEE (reference sequence). The length of the CDR3 is 15 residues. V was clipped by 4 bases and J by 8 bases; unmatched bases: 11. The CDR3: CASSPPGQGLIGYTF. The CDR3 DNA reads as TGTGCCAGCAGCCCACCGGGACAGGGGTTAATAGGCTACACCTTC. Looking up the rest from reference TRBV5-4 and TRBJ1-2 gives the full variable domain: ETGVTQSPTHLIKTRGQQVTLRCSSQSGHNTVSWYQQALGQGPQFIFQYYREEENGRGNFPPRFSGLQFPNYSSELNVNALELDDSALYLCASSPPGQGLIGYTFGSGTRLTVV.

This chain uses TRBV6-5 with TRBJ2-7, with TRBD2 matching 9 bases. Looked up from germline, CDR1 is MNHEY and CDR2 is SVGAGI. Trimming took 6 bases from V and 6 from J; bases not matched to a gene: 6. The CDR3 runs to 13 residues. In nucleotides, the CDR3 is TGTGCCAGCAGCGCGGGACTAGCTATCGAGCAGTACTTC. Its protein product is CASSAGLAIEQYF.

DNA of the CDR3: TGCGCCAGCAGTTCCGGACTAGCGGGGGATGAGCAGTTCTTC. The encoded protein is CASSSGLAGDEQFF. The chain links TRBV5-1 to TRBJ2-1, with 13 bases lining up with TRBD2. Germline V gene lookup returns CDR1 SGHRS and CDR2 YFSETQ. This CDR3 is built from 14 residues. V lost 5 bases, J lost 8 bases, and 4 bases stayed unmatched.

This sequence joins TRBV10-3 and TRBJ2-3; 12 bases line up with TRBD2. The CDR3 consists of 16 residues. Losses at the gene ends were 11 bases for V and 0 bases for J; bases not matched to a gene: 9. The germline CDR1 and CDR2 sequences are ENHRY and SYGVKD. The CDR3 sequence is CASTGTSGFSTDTQYF. The CDR3 DNA is TGTGCCTCTACCGGGACTAGCGGGTTTAGCACAGATACGCAGTATTTT.

This sequence joins TRBV7-8 and TRBJ2-1, with 9 nucleotides matching TRBD2. The V gene end was trimmed by 6 bases and the J gene end by 3 bases; junction bases not matched to a gene: 6. Per the germline V gene, CDR1 is SGHVS and CDR2 is FQNEAQ. This CDR3 region has 15 residues. The CDR3 spells CASRLAGRNYNEQFF. The CDR3 coding sequence is TGTGCCAGCAGGCTAGCGGGGCGTAACTACAATGAGCAGTTCTTC.

This clone was seen a handful of times. This chain uses TRBV28 with TRBJ1-1; D gene ambiguous. V lost 3 bases to trimming and J lost 0 bases, with 2 bases between them. Looked up from germline, CDR1 is MDHEN and CDR2 is SYDVKM. CDR3 length: 12 amino acids. In DNA form, the CDR3 reads TGTGCCAGCAGTTTGGTGAACACTGAAGCTTTCTTT. Residues: CASSLVNTEAFF.

The rearrangement links TRBV12-3 or TRBV12-4 to TRBJ1-1; D uncertain. V was clipped by 3 bases and J by 4 bases, with 9 bases between them. The CDR3 is made up of 13 amino acids. CDR3 coding DNA: TGTGCCAGCAGTTTTGGCCCCGCCACTGAAGCTTTCTTT. This sequence encodes CASSFGPATEAFF.

This chain connects TRBV4-1 to TRBJ2-5, with D hard to call. The CDR3 runs 14 residues. V was clipped by 5 bases and J by 5 bases, with 15 bases between them. Germline lookup yields CDR1 MGHRA and CDR2 YSYEKL. The chain's CDR3 is CASSDDDRVETQYF. CDR3 nucleotide sequence: TGCGCCAGCAGCGATGATGATAGGGTGGAGACCCAGTACTTC.

CDR3: CASSYWVGETQYF. In DNA form, the CDR3 reads TGTGCCAGCAGTTACTGGGTTGGTGAGACCCAGTACTTC. The chain couples TRBV6-5 to TRBJ2-5; D remains unclear. The CDR3 totals 13 residues. The germline V gene encodes CDR1 MNHEY and CDR2 SVGAGI. Trimming cost V 1 base and J 5 bases, with 8 bases left between them.

The chain uses TRBV18 and TRBJ2-3; D not certain. The CDR3 contains 17 residues. Germline V CDR1 and CDR2: KGHSH, LQKENI. V lost 2 bases, J lost 0 bases, and 15 bases lay in between. The CDR3 spells CASSPWQAVPSTDTQYF. The DNA for the CDR3 is TGTGCCAGCTCACCATGGCAGGCCGTTCCTAGCACAGATACGCAGTATTTT.

The rearrangement links TRBV9 to TRBJ2-3, with 10 bases identical to TRBD2. In germline, CDR1 is SGDLS, CDR2 YYNGEE. The junction had 4 bases not matched to a gene; V was cut back by 3 bases and J by 0 bases. The CDR3 spans 16 residues. The CDR3 DNA reads as TGTGCCAGCAGCGCTGGACTAGCGGCTAGCACAGATACGCAGTATTTT. Its translation is CASSAGLAASTDTQYF. Complete variable domain (other parts from reference TRBV9 and TRBJ2-3): DSGVTQTPKHLITATGQRVTLRCSPRSGDLSVYWYQQSLDQGLQFLIQYYNGEERAKGNILERFSAQQFPDLHSELNLSSLELGDSALYFCASSAGLAASTDTQYFGPGTRLTVL.

The CDR3 DNA is TGTGCCAGCAGCTACAGCGCCATTGGGGTTCAGCCCCAGCATTTT. Protein product: CASSYSAIGVQPQHF. The chain recombines TRBV6-5 with TRBJ1-5, with D unclear. Germline assignment: CDR1 MNHEY and CDR2 SVGAGI. This CDR3 contains 15 residues. Between the trimmed V and J ends, which lost 6 bases and 6 bases, there was a span of 18 bases.

The rearrangement links TRBV19 to TRBJ2-7; 10 bases agree with TRBD2. The CDR3 length is 14 residues. J lost 4 bases, V lost 4 bases, and 4 bases had no gene match. Germline V lookup: CDR1 LNHDA, CDR2 SQIVND (reference sequence). The CDR3: CASSKAGGPYEQYF. CDR3 DNA: TGTGCCAGTAGTAAAGCGGGGGGGCCGTACGAGCAGTACTTC.

The CDR3 coding sequence is TGTGCCAGCTCACCACCGCAGGGACTCGAGCAGTACTTC. Translating gives CASSPPQGLEQYF. The rearrangement links TRBV18 to TRBJ2-7, with D perhaps TRBD2 (6 bases). CDR1 is KGHSH, CDR2 LQKENI, per germline. Trimming pared 0 bases from V and 6 bases from J, leaving 9 bases between. This CDR3 has 13 residues.

This chain links TRBV4-2 with TRBJ2-2; 9 bases line up with TRBD2. Germline V lookup: CDR1 LGHNA, CDR2 YNFKEQ. This CDR3 region has 17 residues. J was trimmed by 4 bases and V by 0 bases; bases with no gene match: 6. CDR3 loop: CASSQDPSGGFTGELFF. DNA for the CDR3: TGTGCCAGCAGCCAAGATCCCAGCGGGGGGTTCACCGGGGAGCTGTTTTTT.

The rearrangement links TRBV3-1 (or the pseudogene TRBV3-2) to TRBJ2-2; TRBD2 matches 8 bases. The CDR3 spans 15 residues. Germline V lookup: CDR1 LGHDT, CDR2 YNNKEL (reference sequence). The J segment lost 2 bases and the V segment lost 6 bases, leaving 5 bases of the junction unmatched. CDR3 sequence reads: CASRGGGPNTGELFF. CDR3 in DNA: TGTGCCAGCAGAGGCGGGGGGCCCAACACCGGGGAGCTGTTTTTT.

The gene calls are TRBV14 and TRBJ2-3, with unresolved D. V lost 1 base and J lost 2, with 7 bases in between. Germline V CDR1 and CDR2: SGHDN, FVKESK. This CDR3 spans 14 amino acids. As DNA, the CDR3 is TGTGCCAGCAGCCAAGGCCTTTTCACAGATACGCAGTATTTT. It translates to CASSQGLFTDTQYF.

The V and J genes are TRBV7-2 and TRBJ2-2; no definite D call. V gave up 1 base and J gave up 8 bases, with 5 bases separating them. The CDR3 runs 12 residues. From germline, CDR1 is SGHTA and CDR2 FQGNSA. CDR3 loop: CASSLGLGELFF. CDR3 nucleotide sequence: TGTGCCAGCAGCTTAGGTTTAGGGGAGCTGTTTTTT.

The chain uses TRBV7-3 and TRBJ2-3, with a possible D match to TRBD2 (5 bases). Germline CDR1 SGHTA, CDR2 FQGTGA. The CDR3 consists of 11 residues. V lost 4 bases and J lost 7, with 6 bases in between. DNA for the CDR3: TGTGCCAGCAGCTCGGACTATACGCAGTATTTT. Its translation: CASSSDYTQYF.

The J gene is TRBJ1-4, the V gene TRBV4-3, with D perhaps matching TRBD1 (6 bases). Per the germline V gene, CDR1 is LGHNA and CDR2 is YSLEER. The CDR3 runs to 13 residues. V was cut by 4 bases and J by 6 bases, with 9 bases left in between. The CDR3 reads CASSRGGYEKLFF. The CDR3 region has the DNA TGCGCCAGCAGCCGAGGGGGATATGAAAAACTGTTTTTT.